Sequencing of this T cell receptor beta chain was carried out in a study of blood T cell repertoires in COVID-19. Across the whole study: Sites across the United States, Italy and Spain contributed samples from acute and convalescent COVID-19. In each case, the material was cDNA or gDNA derived from T cells, B-cell-depleted T cells, or PBMCs.

Seattle's cohort entered during active infection and was followed longitudinally. Per the original data handling: Cell counts per sample came from amplifying reference gene primers. Generated by immunoSEQ multiplex PCR, the TCRdb table keeps only in-frame clones and is missing some. V and J calls and clone size are copied from that table; D and trimming were computed from the DNA. This table has about 34,000 clones, around 85% appearing once. CDR1 and CDR2 from the germline V gene are LGHDT and YNNKEL (reference sequence). Unmatched junction bases numbered 5, after V lost 4 bases and J lost 8 bases. The CDR3 loop spans 13 amino acids.

The source of this sequence is a man aged 65 to 85 with COVID-19, enrolled during active disease. This sequence joins TRBV3-1 (or the pseudogene TRBV3-2) and TRBJ1-2, with 9 bases identical to TRBD1. Sequenced sample: peripheral blood. This CDR3 is CASSRTGAGGYTF. In nucleotides, the CDR3 is TGTGCCAGCAGCCGGACAGGGGCAGGAGGCTACACCTTC.